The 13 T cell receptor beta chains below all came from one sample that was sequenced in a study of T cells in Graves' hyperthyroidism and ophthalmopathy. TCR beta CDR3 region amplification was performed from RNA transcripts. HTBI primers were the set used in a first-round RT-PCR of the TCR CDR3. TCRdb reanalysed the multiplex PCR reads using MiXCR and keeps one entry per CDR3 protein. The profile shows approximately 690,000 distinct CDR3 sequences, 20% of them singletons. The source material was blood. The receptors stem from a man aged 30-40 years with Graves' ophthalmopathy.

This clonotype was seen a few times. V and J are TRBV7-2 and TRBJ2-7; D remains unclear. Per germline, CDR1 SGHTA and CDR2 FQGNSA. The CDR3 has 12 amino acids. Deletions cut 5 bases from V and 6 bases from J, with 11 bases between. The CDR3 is CASSPVVVEQYF. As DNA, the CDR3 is TGTGCCAGCAGCCCAGTAGTGGTCGAGCAGTACTTC.

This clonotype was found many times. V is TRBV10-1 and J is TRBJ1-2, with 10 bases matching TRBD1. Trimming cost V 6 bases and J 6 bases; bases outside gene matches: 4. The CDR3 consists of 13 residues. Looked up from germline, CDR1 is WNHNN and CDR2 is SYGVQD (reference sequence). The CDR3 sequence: CASRIGQGDGYTF. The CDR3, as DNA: TGCGCCAGCAGAATCGGACAGGGGGATGGCTACACCTTC.

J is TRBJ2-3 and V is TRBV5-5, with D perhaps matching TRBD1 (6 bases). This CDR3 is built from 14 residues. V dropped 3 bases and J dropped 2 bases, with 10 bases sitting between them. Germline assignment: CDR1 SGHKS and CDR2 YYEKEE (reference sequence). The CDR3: CASSSGDHTDTQYF. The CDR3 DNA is TGTGCCAGCAGCTCAGGGGACCACACAGATACGCAGTATTTT.

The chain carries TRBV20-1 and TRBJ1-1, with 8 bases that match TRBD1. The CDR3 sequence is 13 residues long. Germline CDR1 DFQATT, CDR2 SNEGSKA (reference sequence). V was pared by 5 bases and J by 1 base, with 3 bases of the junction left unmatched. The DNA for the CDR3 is TGCAGTGCTCAGGGGGCTAGGAACACTGAAGCTTTCTTT. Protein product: CSAQGARNTEAFF.

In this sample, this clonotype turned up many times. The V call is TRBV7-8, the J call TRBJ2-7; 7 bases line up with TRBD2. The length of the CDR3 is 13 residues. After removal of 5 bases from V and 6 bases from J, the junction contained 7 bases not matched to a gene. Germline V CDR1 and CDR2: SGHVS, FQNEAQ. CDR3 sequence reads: CASSPGTTGEQYF. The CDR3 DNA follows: TGTGCCAGCAGCCCCGGGACTACTGGCGAGCAGTACTTC.

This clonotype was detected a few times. The CDR3 region has the DNA TGTGCCAGCAGTTACGGATTTTATGGCTACACCTTC. Amino acid sequence: CASSYGFYGYTF. The V and J genes are TRBV6-2 or TRBV6-3 and TRBJ1-2; D gene unclear. The CDR3 loop spans 12 amino acids. The germline V gene encodes CDR1 MNHEY and CDR2 SVGEGT. V was shortened by 2 bases and J by 5 bases, with 6 bases between the two germline ends.

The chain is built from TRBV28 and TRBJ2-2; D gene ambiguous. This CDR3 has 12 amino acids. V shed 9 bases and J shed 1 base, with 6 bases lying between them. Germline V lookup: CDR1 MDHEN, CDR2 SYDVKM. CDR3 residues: CASPRNTGELFF. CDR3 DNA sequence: TGTGCCAGTCCGAGGAACACCGGGGAGCTGTTTTTT.

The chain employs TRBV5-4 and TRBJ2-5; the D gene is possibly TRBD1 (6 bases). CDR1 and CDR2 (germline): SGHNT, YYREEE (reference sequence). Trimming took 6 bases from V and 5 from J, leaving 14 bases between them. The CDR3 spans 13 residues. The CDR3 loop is CASTQGREETQYF. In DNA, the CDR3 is TGTGCCAGCACGCAGGGGCGAGAGGAGACCCAGTACTTC.

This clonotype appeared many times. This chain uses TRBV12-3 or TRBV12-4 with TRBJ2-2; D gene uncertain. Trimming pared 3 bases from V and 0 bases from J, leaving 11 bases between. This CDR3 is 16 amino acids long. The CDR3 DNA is TGTGCCAGCAGTTTCCTGGCCGGGTCGAACACCGGGGAGCTGTTTTTT. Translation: CASSFLAGSNTGELFF.

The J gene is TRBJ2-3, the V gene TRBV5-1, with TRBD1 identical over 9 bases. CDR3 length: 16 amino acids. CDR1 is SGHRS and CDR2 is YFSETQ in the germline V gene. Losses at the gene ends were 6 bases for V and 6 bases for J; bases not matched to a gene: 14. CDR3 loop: CASTPNSGQGTDTQYF. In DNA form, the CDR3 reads TGCGCCAGCACCCCCAATAGTGGACAGGGGACGGATACGCAGTATTTT.

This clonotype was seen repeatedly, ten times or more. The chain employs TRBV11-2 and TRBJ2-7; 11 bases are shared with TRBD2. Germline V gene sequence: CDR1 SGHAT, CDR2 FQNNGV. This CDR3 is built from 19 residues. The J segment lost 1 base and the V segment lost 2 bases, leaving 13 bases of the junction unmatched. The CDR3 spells CASSLRDERGTSGSYEQYF. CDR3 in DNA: TGTGCCAGCAGCTTACGTGATGAACGTGGGACTAGCGGTTCCTACGAGCAGTACTTC.

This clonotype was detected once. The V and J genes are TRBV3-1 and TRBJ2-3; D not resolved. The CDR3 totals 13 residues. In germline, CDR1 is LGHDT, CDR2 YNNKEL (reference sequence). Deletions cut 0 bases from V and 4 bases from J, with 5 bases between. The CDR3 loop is CASSQDPPDTQYF. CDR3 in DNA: TGTGCCAGCAGCCAAGATCCCCCAGATACGCAGTATTTT.

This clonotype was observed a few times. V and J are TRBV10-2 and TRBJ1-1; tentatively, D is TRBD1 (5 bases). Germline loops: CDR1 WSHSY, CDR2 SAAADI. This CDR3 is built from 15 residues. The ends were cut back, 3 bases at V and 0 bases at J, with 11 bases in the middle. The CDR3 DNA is TGCGCCAGCAGTGATGTGACAGCTCTGAACACTGAAGCTTTCTTT. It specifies CASSDVTALNTEAFF.